Listed below are T cell receptor beta chains from one sample, sequenced in a study of metastatic and nonmetastatic thyroid tumors. TCRdb re-processed the PCR reads through MiXCR. In the table there are more than 25,000 clones, roughly 25% of which are singletons. Material: blood. These receptors came from a female donor with papillary thyroid cancer or a benign thyroid nodule (not recorded which). Some clones in this sample may be carry-over from other donors' samples. Each CDR3 is given with its conserved first and last residue. D genes are given only for firm matches. Part of the rows lack a size; the others show once, few, many or a class for expanded clones.

size | D | J | V | CDR3 | DNA
many | . | TRBJ2-3 | TRBV6-1 | CASTYSPSQGDTQYF | TGTGCCAGCACCTACAGCCCATCACAGGGAGATACGCAGTATTTT
few | TRBD2 | TRBJ2-7 | TRBV6-1 | CASSHGLAGAYEQYF | TGTGCCAGCAGCCACGGACTAGCGGGAGCCTACGAGCAGTACTTC
few | . | TRBJ2-5 | TRBV12-3/TRBV12-4 | CASIPGISVLSRETQYF | TGTGCCAGCATTCCGGGTATTAGTGTTCTTAGTCGAGAGACCCAGTACTTC
few | TRBD2 | TRBJ2-7 | TRBV6-1 | CASSEGAGVPNEQYF | TGTGCCAGCAGTGAGGGAGCGGGAGTCCCCAACGAGCAGTACTTC
. | . | TRBJ1-2 | TRBV2 | CASSPQGGGYGYTF | TGTGCCAGCAGTCCTCAGGGAGGGGGCTATGGCTACACCTTC
many | . | TRBJ1-5 | TRBV30 | CAWSVTGDQPQHF | TGTGCCTGGAGTGTAACCGGGGATCAGCCCCAGCATTTT
. | . | TRBJ2-5 | TRBV27 | CASSIRDRETQYF | TGTGCCAGCAGTATCAGGGATAGGGAGACCCAGTACTTC
. | TRBD1 | TRBJ1-5 | TRBV6-1 | CASSSTTGGNQPQHF | TGTGCCAGCAGCTCGACGACAGGGGGCAATCAGCCCCAGCATTTT
. | . | TRBJ2-7 | TRBV6-2/TRBV6-3 | CASQYFGEQYF | TGTGCCAGCCAGTACTTTGGCGAGCAGTACTTC
. | TRBD1 | TRBJ2-7 | TRBV12-3/TRBV12-4 | CASSYRGLEQYF | TGTGCCAGCAGTTACAGGGGGCTTGAGCAGTACTTC
few | . | TRBJ1-1 | TRBV7-8 | CASSSTTGGTEAFF | TGTGCCAGCAGCTCTACTACTGGGGGAACTGAAGCTTTCTTT
few | . | TRBJ2-7 | TRBV6-6 | CASSLEGLLSYEQYF | TGTGCCAGCAGTTTGGAGGGACTCCTCTCCTACGAGCAGTACTTC
. | . | TRBJ2-7 | TRBV20-1 | CSAVETAYEQYF | TGCAGTGCGGTAGAGACTGCCTACGAGCAGTACTTC
. | . | TRBJ2-7 | TRBV11-2 | CASSLVFGSSYEQYF | TGTGCCAGCAGCTTAGTTTTTGGTTCCTCCTACGAGCAGTACTTC
medium-sized | . | TRBJ2-7 | TRBV20-1 | CSALFQIEQYF | TGCAGTGCTCTATTTCAAATAGAGCAGTACTTC
. | . | TRBJ2-1 | TRBV9 | CASSVGEAGSYNEQFF | TGTGCCAGCAGCGTAGGGGAGGCAGGGTCCTACAATGAGCAGTTCTTC
. | . | TRBJ2-5 | TRBV7-2 | CASSVTVTTKDTQYF | TGTGCCAGCAGCGTGACCGTGACTACCAAAGATACCCAGTACTTC
many | TRBD2 | TRBJ2-3 | TRBV5-5 | CASSWAGTSGRDTQYF | TGTGCCAGCAGCTGGGCCGGGACTAGCGGGAGGGACACGCAGTATTTT
many | . | TRBJ1-4 | TRBV7-9 | CASSLRGEAEKLFF | TGTGCCAGCAGCTTAAGGGGAGAAGCTGAAAAACTGTTTTTT
few | . | TRBJ2-7 | TRBV29-1 | CSVRHRVSHEQYF | TGCAGCGTTAGGCACAGGGTATCCCACGAGCAGTACTTC
many | . | TRBJ2-3 | TRBV3-1 | CARETQRDTQYF | TGTGCTCGGGAGACTCAGAGAGATACGCAGTATTTT
few | . | TRBJ1-2 | TRBV20-1 | CSARDDLTILPYGYTF | TGCAGTGCTAGAGATGATTTGACCATTCTCCCCTATGGCTACACCTTC
many | TRBD1 | TRBJ1-2 | TRBV20-1 | CSATRPGQERSYGYTF | TGCAGTGCTACAAGACCGGGACAGGAGAGAAGCTATGGCTACACCTTC
few | . | TRBJ1-5 | TRBV28 | CASSSRDMYQPQHF | TGTGCCAGCAGTTCCCGAGACATGTATCAGCCCCAGCATTTT
. | TRBD2 | TRBJ2-2 | TRBV6-1 | CASSDSGRDTGELFF | TGTGCCAGCAGTGATAGCGGGAGGGACACCGGGGAGCTGTTTTTT
. | . | TRBJ1-1 | TRBV11-2 | CASTQGLNTEAFF | TGTGCCAGCACGCAAGGTCTCAACACTGAAGCTTTCTTT
. | . | TRBJ2-2 | TRBV18 | CASSQGTGELFF | TGTGCCAGCTCACAGGGAACCGGGGAGCTGTTTTTT
once | . | TRBJ2-2 | TRBV19 | CASSKTGTGLYGELFF | TGTGCCAGTAGTAAGACCGGGACGGGGTTGTACGGGGAGCTGTTTTTT
. | TRBD2 | TRBJ2-3 | TRBV20-1 | CSARGLAGVIDTQYF | TGCAGTGCTAGGGGACTAGCGGGAGTGATAGATACGCAGTATTTT
few | TRBD1 | TRBJ1-1 | TRBV6-4 | CASSPGQGAGTEAFF | TGTGCCAGCAGTCCGGGACAGGGGGCTGGAACTGAAGCTTTCTTT
many | . | TRBJ2-5 | TRBV7-6 | CASSLAWINQPPETQYF | TGTGCCAGCAGCTTAGCCTGGATAAATCAACCCCCCGAGACCCAGTACTTC
. | TRBD1 | TRBJ2-3 | TRBV11-1 | CASSPTGQGRDTQYF | TGTGCCAGCAGCCCTACGGGACAGGGGAGAGATACGCAGTATTTT
few | TRBD1 | TRBJ2-7 | TRBV6-5 | CASSYSTGGYEQYF | TGTGCCAGCAGTTACTCGACAGGGGGCTACGAGCAGTACTTC
. | TRBD1 | TRBJ2-7 | TRBV5-1 | CASSLGGTGDYEQYF | TGCGCCAGCAGCTTGGGCGGGACAGGGGATTACGAGCAGTACTTC
medium-sized | . | TRBJ2-1 | TRBV19 | CASKTGLVGSEQFF | TGTGCCTCCAAGACCGGGTTAGTGGGGAGTGAGCAGTTCTTC
many | TRBD2 | TRBJ2-3 | TRBV7-3 | CASSALLAEDTQYF | TGTGCCAGCAGCGCCCTACTAGCGGAAGATACGCAGTATTTT
medium-sized | . | TRBJ2-7 | TRBV20-1 | CSARDTNSYEQYF | TGCAGTGCTAGGGACACTAACTCCTACGAGCAGTACTTC
. | . | TRBJ1-1 | TRBV19 | CASSIKGVGGTEAFF | TGTGCCAGTAGTATCAAGGGTGTCGGAGGCACTGAAGCTTTCTTT
. | TRBD2 | TRBJ2-3 | TRBV30 | CAWSVTGLGVHTQYF | TGTGCCTGGAGTGTAACGGGACTAGGTGTGCATACGCAGTATTTT
. | . | TRBJ1-2 | TRBV20-1 | CSSLRGGYGYTF | TGCAGTTCCTTACGTGGGGGCTATGGCTACACCTTC
. | . | TRBJ2-7 | TRBV20-1 | CSAREPGYEQYF | TGCAGTGCTAGAGAGCCCGGGTACGAGCAGTACTTC
. | TRBD1 | TRBJ2-3 | TRBV5-1 | CASRRTGGIDTQYF | TGCGCCAGCAGAAGGACAGGGGGGATAGATACGCAGTATTTT
few | TRBD2 | TRBJ2-3 | TRBV9 | CASSAGTSVTDTQYF | TGTGCCAGCAGCGCTGGGACTAGCGTCACAGATACGCAGTATTTT
many | . | TRBJ2-3 | TRBV24-1 | CATSDPGTRADTQYF | TGTGCCACCAGTGATCCCGGGACGCGGGCAGATACGCAGTATTTT
many | . | TRBJ1-5 | TRBV9 | CASSVEGNYEPQHF | TGTGCCAGCAGCGTAGAGGGAAACTACGAGCCCCAGCATTTT
many | . | TRBJ1-4 | TRBV9 | CASSVEGGTNEKLFF | TGTGCCAGCAGCGTAGAGGGGGGAACTAATGAAAAACTGTTTTTT
. | TRBD2 | TRBJ2-2 | TRBV5-1 | CASSQGLAGPNTGELFF | TGCGCCAGCAGCCAAGGACTAGCGGGTCCGAACACCGGGGAGCTGTTTTTT
many | TRBD1 | TRBJ1-5 | TRBV7-6 | CASSLGTGRTPQPQHF | TGTGCCAGCAGCCTCGGGACAGGGCGAACCCCTCAGCCCCAGCATTTT
many | . | TRBJ2-3 | TRBV9 | CASSGDRKSDTQYF | TGTGCCAGCAGCGGGGACCGAAAAAGTGATACGCAGTATTTT
. | . | TRBJ1-1 | TRBV25-1 | CASGRAGVENTEAFF | TGTGCCAGCGGACGGGCAGGGGTAGAGAACACTGAAGCTTTCTTT
few | . | TRBJ2-1 | TRBV28 | CASTYWGDEQFF | TGTGCCAGCACCTACTGGGGGGATGAGCAGTTCTTC
medium-sized | . | TRBJ1-2 | TRBV30 | CAWSEQVNYGYTF | TGTGCCTGGAGCGAACAGGTTAACTATGGCTACACCTTC
. | . | TRBJ1-2 | TRBV7-9 | CASSSSGANYGYTF | TGTGCCAGCAGCTCCTCCGGGGCGAACTATGGCTACACCTTC